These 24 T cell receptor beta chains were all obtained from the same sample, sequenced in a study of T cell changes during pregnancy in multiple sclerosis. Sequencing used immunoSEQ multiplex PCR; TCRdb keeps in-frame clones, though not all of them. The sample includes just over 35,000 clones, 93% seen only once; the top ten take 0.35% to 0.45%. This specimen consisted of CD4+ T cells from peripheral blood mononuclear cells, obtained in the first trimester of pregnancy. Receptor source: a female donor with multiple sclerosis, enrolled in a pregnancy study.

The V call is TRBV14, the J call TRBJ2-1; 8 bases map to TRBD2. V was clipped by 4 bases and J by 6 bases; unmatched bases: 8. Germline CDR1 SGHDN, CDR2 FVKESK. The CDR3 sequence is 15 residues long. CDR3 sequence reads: CASSPSGSGGNEQFF. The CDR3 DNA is TGTGCCAGCAGCCCAAGCGGGAGTGGGGGCAATGAGCAGTTCTTC.

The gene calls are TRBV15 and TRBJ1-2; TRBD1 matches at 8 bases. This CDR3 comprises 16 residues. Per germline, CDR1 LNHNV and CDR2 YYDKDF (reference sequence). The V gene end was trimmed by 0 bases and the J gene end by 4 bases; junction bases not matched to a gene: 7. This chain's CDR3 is CATSREQGAPSYGYTF. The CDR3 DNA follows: TGTGCCACCAGCAGAGAGCAGGGGGCGCCGAGCTATGGCTACACCTTC.

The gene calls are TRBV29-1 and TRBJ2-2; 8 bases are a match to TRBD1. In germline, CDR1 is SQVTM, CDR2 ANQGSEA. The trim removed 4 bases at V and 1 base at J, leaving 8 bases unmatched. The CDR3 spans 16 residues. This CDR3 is CSVAIRGQGNTGELFF. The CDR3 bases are TGCAGCGTTGCCATCCGCGGACAGGGGAACACCGGGGAGCTGTTTTTT.

The CDR3 DNA is TGCGCCAGCAGCCAAGATCGCGGAGTTTCAGATACGCAGTATTTT. It encodes CASSQDRGVSDTQYF. V gene TRBV4-3 combines with J gene TRBJ2-3; D remains ambiguous. Trimming left V 0 bases short and J 4 bases short, with 11 bases between. This CDR3 spans 15 amino acids. Germline V CDR1 and CDR2: LGHNA, YSLEER.

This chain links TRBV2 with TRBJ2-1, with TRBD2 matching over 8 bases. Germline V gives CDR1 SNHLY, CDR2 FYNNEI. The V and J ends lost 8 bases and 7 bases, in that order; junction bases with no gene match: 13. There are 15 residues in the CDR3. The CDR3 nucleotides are TGTGCCAGCGGGGGGCACGGGGGGGCCGGGAATGAGCAGTTCTTC. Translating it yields CASGGHGGAGNEQFF.

This CDR3 reads CASSSGTSGYEQYF. As DNA, the CDR3 is TGTGCCAGCTCCTCCGGGACTAGCGGCTACGAGCAGTACTTC. The chain combines TRBV5-4 with TRBJ2-7, with TRBD2 matching 11 bases. The CDR3 runs to 14 residues. The trim removed 7 bases at V and 3 bases at J, leaving 6 bases unmatched. Per the germline V gene, CDR1 is SGHNT and CDR2 is YYREEE (reference sequence).

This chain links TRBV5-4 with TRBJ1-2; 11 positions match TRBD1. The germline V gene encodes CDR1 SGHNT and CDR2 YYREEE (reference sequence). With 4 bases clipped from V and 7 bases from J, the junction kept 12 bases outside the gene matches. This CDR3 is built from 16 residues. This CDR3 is CASSILSDRGLRGYTF. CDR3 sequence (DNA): TGTGCCAGCAGCATCCTCTCGGACAGGGGGCTTCGTGGCTACACCTTC. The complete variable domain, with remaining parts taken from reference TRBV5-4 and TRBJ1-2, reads ETGVTQSPTHLIKTRGQQVTLRCSSQSGHNTVSWYQQALGQGPQFIFQYYREEENGRGNFPPRFSGLQFPNYSSELNVNALELDDSALYLCASSILSDRGLRGYTFGSGTRLTVV.

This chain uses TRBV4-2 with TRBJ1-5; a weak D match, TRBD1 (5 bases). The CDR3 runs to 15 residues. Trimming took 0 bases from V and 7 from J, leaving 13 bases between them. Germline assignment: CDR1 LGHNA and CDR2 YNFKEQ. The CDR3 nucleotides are TGTGCCAGCAGCCAAGATGGGGGGGGGAACCAGCCCCAGCATTTT. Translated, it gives CASSQDGGGNQPQHF.

The CDR3 loop is CASSPRVVGPNTEAFF. The CDR3 DNA is TGTGCCAGCAGCCCGAGGGTTGTAGGGCCTAACACTGAAGCTTTCTTT. The rearrangement links TRBV11-2 to TRBJ1-1, with D unresolved. CDR1 and CDR2 from the germline V gene are SGHAT and FQNNGV. Trimming shortened V by 5 bases and J by 2 bases, and 18 bases separated the two germline ends. The CDR3 sequence is 16 residues long.

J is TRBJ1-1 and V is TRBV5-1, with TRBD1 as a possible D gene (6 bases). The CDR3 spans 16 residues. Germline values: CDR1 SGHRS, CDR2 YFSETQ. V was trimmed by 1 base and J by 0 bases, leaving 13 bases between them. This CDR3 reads CASSLRPGAMNTEAFF. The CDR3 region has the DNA TGCGCCAGCAGCTTGCGACCAGGGGCCATGAACACTGAAGCTTTCTTT.

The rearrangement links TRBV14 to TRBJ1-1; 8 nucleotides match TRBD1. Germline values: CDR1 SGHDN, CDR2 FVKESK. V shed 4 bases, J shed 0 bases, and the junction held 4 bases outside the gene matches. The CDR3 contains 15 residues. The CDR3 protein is CASSPGQGLNTEAFF. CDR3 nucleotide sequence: TGTGCCAGCAGCCCAGGACAGGGATTGAACACTGAAGCTTTCTTT. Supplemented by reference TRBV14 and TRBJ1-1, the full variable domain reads EAGVTQFPSHSVIEKGQTVTLRCDPISGHDNLYWYRRVMGKEIKFLLHFVKESKQDESGMPNNRFLAERTGGTYSTLKVQPAELEDSGVYFCASSPGQGLNTEAFFGQGTRLTVV.

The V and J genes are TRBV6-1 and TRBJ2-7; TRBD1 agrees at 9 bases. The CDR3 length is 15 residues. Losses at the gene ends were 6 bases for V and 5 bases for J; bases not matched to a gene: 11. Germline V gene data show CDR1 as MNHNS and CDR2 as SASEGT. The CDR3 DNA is TGTGCCAGCAGACCCGGGACAGGGAGTGGGCACGAGCAGTACTTC. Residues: CASRPGTGSGHEQYF.

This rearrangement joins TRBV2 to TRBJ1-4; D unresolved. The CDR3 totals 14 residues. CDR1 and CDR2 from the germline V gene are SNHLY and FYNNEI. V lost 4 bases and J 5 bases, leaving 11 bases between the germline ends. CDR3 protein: CASSGIVLNEKLFF. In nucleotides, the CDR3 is TGTGCCAGCAGTGGAATAGTTCTAAATGAAAAACTGTTTTTT.

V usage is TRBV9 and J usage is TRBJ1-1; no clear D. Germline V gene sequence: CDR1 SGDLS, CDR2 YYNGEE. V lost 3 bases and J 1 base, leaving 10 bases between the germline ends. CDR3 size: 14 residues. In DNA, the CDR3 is TGTGCCAGCAGCGCGAATATCGGGAACACTGAAGCTTTCTTT. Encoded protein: CASSANIGNTEAFF.

In nucleotides, the CDR3 is TGTGCCAGCAGTTTCAACGGACTAGGTGAAGAGACCCAGTACTTC. It yields the protein CASSFNGLGEETQYF. This chain connects TRBV28 to TRBJ2-5; TRBD2 matches 7 bases. The CDR3 is made up of 15 amino acids. J lost 3 bases, V lost 3 bases, and 7 bases had no gene match. Germline CDR1 reads MDHEN; CDR2 reads SYDVKM.

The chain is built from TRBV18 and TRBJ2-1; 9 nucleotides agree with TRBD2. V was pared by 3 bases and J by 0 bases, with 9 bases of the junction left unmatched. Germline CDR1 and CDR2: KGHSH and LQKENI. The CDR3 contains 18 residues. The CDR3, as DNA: TGTGCCAGCTCACCGTCACGGCCGGGACTAGCCTCCTACAATGAGCAGTTCTTC. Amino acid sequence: CASSPSRPGLASYNEQFF.

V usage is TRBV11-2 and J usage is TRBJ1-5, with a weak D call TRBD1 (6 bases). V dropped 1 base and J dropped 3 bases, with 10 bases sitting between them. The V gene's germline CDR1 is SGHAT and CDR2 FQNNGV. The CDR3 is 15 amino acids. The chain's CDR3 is CASSLGDRPNQPQHF. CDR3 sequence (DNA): TGTGCCAGCAGCTTAGGCGACAGGCCCAATCAGCCCCAGCATTTT.

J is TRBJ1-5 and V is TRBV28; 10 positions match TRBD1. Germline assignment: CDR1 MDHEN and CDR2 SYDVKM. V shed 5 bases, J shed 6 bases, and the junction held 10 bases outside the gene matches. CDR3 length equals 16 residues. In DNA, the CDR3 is TGTGCCAGCAGTGACTTGGGGACAGGGGTTTCTCAGCCCCAGCATTTT. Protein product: CASSDLGTGVSQPQHF.

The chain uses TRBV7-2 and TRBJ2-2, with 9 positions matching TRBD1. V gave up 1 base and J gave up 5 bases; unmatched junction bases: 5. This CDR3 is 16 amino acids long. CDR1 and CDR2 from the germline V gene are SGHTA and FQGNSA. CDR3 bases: TGTGCCAGCAGCTTAGATTTGGGACAGGGAACCGGGGAGCTGTTTTTT. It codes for CASSLDLGQGTGELFF.

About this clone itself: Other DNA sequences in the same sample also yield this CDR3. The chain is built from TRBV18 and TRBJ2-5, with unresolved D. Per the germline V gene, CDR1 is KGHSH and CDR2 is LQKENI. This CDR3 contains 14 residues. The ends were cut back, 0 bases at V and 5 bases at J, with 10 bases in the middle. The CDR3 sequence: CASSPPGTTETQYF. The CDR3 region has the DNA TGTGCCAGCTCACCACCTGGCACAACGGAGACCCAGTACTTC.

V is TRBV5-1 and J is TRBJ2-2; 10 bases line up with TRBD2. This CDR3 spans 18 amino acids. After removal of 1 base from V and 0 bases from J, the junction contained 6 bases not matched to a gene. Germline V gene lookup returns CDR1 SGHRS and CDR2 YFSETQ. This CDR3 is CASSLRASGRSNTGELFF. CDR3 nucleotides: TGCGCCAGCAGCTTGAGGGCTAGCGGGAGATCGAACACCGGGGAGCTGTTTTTT.

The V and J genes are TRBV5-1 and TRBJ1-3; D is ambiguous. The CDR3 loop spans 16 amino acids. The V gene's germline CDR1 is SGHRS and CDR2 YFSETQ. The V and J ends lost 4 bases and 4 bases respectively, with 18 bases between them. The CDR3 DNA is TGCGCCAGCAGCCCAGCCTTGGGCTCGGGAGGAAACACCATATATTTT. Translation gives CASSPALGSGGNTIYF.

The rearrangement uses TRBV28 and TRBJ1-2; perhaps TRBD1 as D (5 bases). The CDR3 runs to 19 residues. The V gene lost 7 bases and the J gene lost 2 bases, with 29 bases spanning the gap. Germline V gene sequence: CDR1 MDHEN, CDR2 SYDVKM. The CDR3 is CASTYGGRGSSQVNYGYTF. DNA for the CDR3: TGTGCCAGCACCTACGGGGGTAGAGGCAGCAGTCAAGTAAACTATGGCTACACCTTC.

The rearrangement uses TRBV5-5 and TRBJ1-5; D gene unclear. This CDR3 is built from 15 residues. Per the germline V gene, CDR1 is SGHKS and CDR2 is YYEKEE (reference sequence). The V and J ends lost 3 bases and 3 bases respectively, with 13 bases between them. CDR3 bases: TGTGCCAGCAGCTCTATTGCGGGGTTCAATCAGCCCCAGCATTTT. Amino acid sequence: CASSSIAGFNQPQHF.